Described below is a single T cell receptor (beta chain) sequence and its context. These data belong to a study of T-cell memory formation after mild COVID-19. Via MiXCR, TCRdb re-called the 5' RACE reads, giving one row per CDR3 protein. Among almost 550,000 distinct CDR3 sequences listed, roughly 22% were seen once. This CDR3 comprises 15 residues. The J segment lost 7 bases and the V segment lost 4 bases, leaving 11 bases of the junction unmatched. Material: PBMCs or a T cell subset sorted from them (not recorded which). This chain uses TRBV12-3 or TRBV12-4 with TRBJ1-1, with 8 nucleotides matching TRBD1. This receptor was obtained from an adult woman who had mild COVID-19 (a few samples of this study predate the infection). Cell type and time point are not known. This CDR3 reads CASSSHKQGAVEAFF. The CDR3 DNA reads as TGTGCCAGCAGTTCACACAAGCAGGGGGCGGTTGAAGCTTTCTTT.